The rows below give T cell receptor beta chains drawn from one sample of a study of CD8 T cells in Susac syndrome. TCRdb passed the immunoSEQ multiplex PCR reads through MiXCR, listing each CDR3 protein once. Of about 180,000 distinct CDR3 sequences in the sample, almost 96% were seen once. The sequencing input was CD4+ T cells from PBMCs. The origin of the receptors is a human donor with multiple sclerosis. The CDR3 runs from the conserved cysteine through the conserved F or W. The D gene is left open where the match is weak. The size of a clone is reported for some rows only, either as once, few or many, or as a class for expanded clones.

- TRBJ1-2 - TRBV7-2 CASSLEGITDYGYTF TGTGCCAGCAGCTTGGAAGGGATCACGGACTATGGCTACACCTTC
- TRBJ1-5 - TRBV12-3/TRBV12-4 CASSWFGQPQHF TGTGCCAGCAGTTGGTTTGGGCAGCCCCAGCATTTT
TRBD2 TRBJ2-3 once TRBV20-1 CSAHVPRGGTTDTQYF TGCAGTGCCCATGTACCCCGGGGGGGAACAACAGATACGCAGTATTTT
- TRBJ2-3 - TRBV20-1 CSAFPGLLDDTQYF TGCAGTGCTTTTCCCGGGTTGCTGGATGATACGCAGTATTTT
- TRBJ1-5 few TRBV18 CASSRSSNQPQHF TGTGCCAGCTCACGCTCTAGCAATCAGCCCCAGCATTTT
- TRBJ2-3 - TRBV27 CASASPGPRTDTQYF TGTGCCAGCGCCTCCCCGGGGCCCCGCACAGATACGCAGTATTTT
TRBD2 TRBJ2-3 - TRBV7-9 CASSFRVGGAIADTQYF TGTGCCAGCAGCTTTCGGGTCGGGGGGGCCATAGCAGATACGCAGTATTTT
- TRBJ1-2 - TRBV21-1 CASSKGGYGYTF TGTGCCAGCAGCAAAGGGGGCTATGGCTACACCTTC
- TRBJ2-4 - TRBV7-6 CASSLGQNQNIQYF TGTGCCAGCAGCTTAGGGCAGAACCAAAACATTCAGTACTTC
- TRBJ1-1 - TRBV29-1 CSVGFSGTEAFF TGCAGCGTCGGTTTCTCGGGCACTGAAGCTTTCTTT
- TRBJ2-5 - TRBV30 CAWSVLTTRETQYF TGTGCCTGGAGTGTTTTGACCACTCGAGAGACCCAGTACTTC
- TRBJ2-3 - TRBV13 CASSLGRGLRATQYF TGTGCCAGCAGCTTAGGGCGAGGGTTGAGGGCTACGCAGTATTTT
- TRBJ2-1 - TRBV20-1 CSAGRGRKYNEQFF TGCAGTGCTGGACGCGGACGGAAGTACAATGAGCAGTTCTTC
- TRBJ1-1 - TRBV29-1 CSASGALRTTEAFF TGCAGCGCCTCAGGGGCGTTACGTACCACTGAAGCTTTCTTT
TRBD2 TRBJ2-3 - TRBV9 CASSEPGLAQYF TGTGCCAGCAGTGAACCGGGACTAGCGCAGTATTTT
TRBD2 TRBJ2-7 - TRBV30 CAWKGPSGPYEQYF TGTGCCTGGAAAGGACCTAGCGGACCCTACGAGCAGTACTTC
- TRBJ1-6 - TRBV15 CATSRGWGQGGDNSPLHF TGTGCCACCAGCAGAGGTTGGGGTCAGGGCGGGGATAATTCACCCCTCCACTTT
- TRBJ2-3 - TRBV6-5 CASSPQGNTQYF TGTGCCAGCAGCCCCCAGGGAAATACGCAGTATTTT